This T cell receptor (beta chain) came from a study of blood T cell repertoires in COVID-19. Turning to the study itself: PBMCs, B-cell-depleted T cells, or T cells provided the cDNA or gDNA that made up the material.

As processed by the authors: Amplified reference gene primers provided the basis for estimating nucleated cell counts. TCRdb keeps only in-frame clones here, not all; method: immunoSEQ multiplex PCR. V and J calls and clone size are as listed in that table; D and trimming were resolved from the DNA. Of 250,000 to 300,000 clones listed, 88% are singletons. V was pared by 7 bases and J by 4 bases, with 19 bases between. There are 15 residues in the CDR3. In germline, CDR1 is WNHNN, CDR2 SYGVQD (reference sequence). This TCR came from a woman in her thirties with COVID-19, enrolled during active disease. The chain carries TRBV10-1 and TRBJ1-1; TRBD1 might be the D (6 bases). Sequenced material: peripheral blood. This chain's CDR3 is CASKYKGGRGTEAFF. As DNA, the CDR3 is TGCGCCAGCAAATATAAGGGGGGGAGAGGCACTGAAGCTTTCTTT.